Below are 3 T cell receptor beta chains sequenced from a single sample in a study of blood T cells in healthy people across ages. A second PCR, run for about 7 to 11 cycles, used a sample-barcoded 5' primer plus a J-beta primer mix. TCRdb fed the 5' RACE reads into MiXCR, producing one record per CDR3 protein. The sample records roughly 900,000 distinct CDR3 sequences, approximately 49% being singletons. Sequencing was done on a sample of blood. These receptors all come from a man younger than 45 in good health.

The chain couples TRBV14 to TRBJ2-4; D gene unclear. Looked up from germline, CDR1 is SGHDN and CDR2 is FVKESK. The CDR3 runs 19 residues. Trimming removed 0 bases from V and 0 bases from J, with 18 bases in between. CDR3 sequence (DNA): TGTGCCAGCAGCCAAGAGTCAGGTCAGGCCAAGCTAGCCAAAAACATTCAGTACTTC. It codes for CASSQESGQAKLAKNIQYF.

This clonotype was seen repeatedly, ten times or more. This sequence joins TRBV18 and TRBJ2-5, with 8 bases that match TRBD1. This CDR3 region has 14 residues. Germline CDR1 KGHSH, CDR2 LQKENI. Unmatched junction bases numbered 1, after V lost 1 base and J lost 3 bases. The CDR3 region has the DNA TGTGCCAGCTCACCACTGACAGGGGAAGAGACCCAGTACTTC. This sequence encodes CASSPLTGEETQYF. Supplemented by reference TRBV18 and TRBJ2-5, the full variable domain reads NAGVMQNPRHLVRRRGQEARLRCSPMKGHSHVYWYRQLPEEGLKFMVYLQKENIIDESGMPKERFSAEFPKEGPSILRIQQVVRGDSAAYFCASSPLTGEETQYFGPGTRLLVL.

DNA of the CDR3: TGTGCCAGCAGTTTGCGCCGACAGGTTAGGGATCAAGAGACCCAGTTCTTC. It yields the protein CASSLRRQVRDQETQFF. The chain carries TRBV28 and TRBJ2-5; D perhaps matches TRBD1 (6 bases). Near its end, the DNA agrees better with TRBJ2-1, so the J call may be wrong. This CDR3 contains 17 residues. CDR1 is MDHEN, CDR2 SYDVKM, per germline.